Listed here are 17 T cell receptor beta chains from one sample, sequenced in a study of blood T cells in healthy people across ages. A second PCR, run for roughly 7 to 12 cycles, used a sample-barcoded 5' primer plus a J-beta primer mix. In TCRdb, the 5' RACE reads were re-called with MiXCR into one record per CDR3 protein. The table lists about 830,000 distinct CDR3 sequences, roughly 60% of them singletons. The sample was blood. These receptors were collected from a man aged 25-45 years in good health.

A word on this clonotype: One end of the junction does not line up with germline, which may come from a read error. The chain carries TRBV12-3 or TRBV12-4 and TRBJ2-5, with D possibly matching TRBD1 (6 bases). The CDR3 covers 13 residues. As DNA, the CDR3 is TGCGCCAGCAGTTTGTCAGGGGAGTTGGCCCAGTACTTC. Its protein product is CASSLSGELAQYF.

V gene TRBV6-2 or TRBV6-3 combines with J gene TRBJ1-5, with 7 bases fitting TRBD1. V lost 10 bases, J lost 3 bases, and 9 bases stayed unmatched. The germline V gene encodes CDR1 MNHEY and CDR2 SVGEGT. This CDR3 is 14 amino acids long. CDR3 sequence reads: CATLTGNHNQPQHF. Written as DNA, the CDR3 is TGTGCCACCCTGACAGGGAACCACAATCAGCCCCAGCATTTT.

The chain has TRBV29-1 and TRBJ1-2; D might be TRBD1 (6 bases). Trimming took 2 bases from V and 5 from J, leaving 15 bases between them. The CDR3 is 14 residues long. Germline CDR1 is SQVTM and CDR2 is ANQGSEA. This CDR3 reads CSVERADRTYGYTF. The CDR3 DNA reads TGCAGCGTTGAAAGGGCGGACAGAACGTATGGCTACACCTTC.

This chain connects TRBV6-2 or TRBV6-3 to TRBJ1-5; D is unresolved. Germline V gives CDR1 MNHEY, CDR2 SVGEGT. CDR3 length: 13 amino acids. The ends were cut back, 5 bases at V and 7 bases at J, with 12 bases in the middle. The CDR3 loop is CASSDGLGQPQHF. CDR3 nucleotide sequence: TGTGCCAGCAGTGACGGCTTAGGACAGCCCCAGCATTTT.

CDR3 nucleotide sequence: TGCAGTGCTAGACCACGGACAGGGGATTCCCGGAATTCACCCCTCCACTTT. Encoded protein: CSARPRTGDSRNSPLHF. The chain links TRBV20-1 to TRBJ1-6; 9 nucleotides line up with TRBD1. V dropped 2 bases and J dropped 7; count of bases not matched to a gene: 12. The CDR3 consists of 17 residues. Germline CDR1 is DFQATT and CDR2 is SNEGSKA (reference sequence).

This clonotype was seen just once. The rearrangement joins TRBV20-1 to TRBJ2-7; 9 bases align to TRBD1. This CDR3 has 15 amino acids. The ends lost 6 bases at V and 2 bases at J; junction bases unmatched: 11. Germline CDR1 DFQATT, CDR2 SNEGSKA (reference sequence). The CDR3 nucleotides read TGCAGTGCACAGGGGGCGCCGAACCACCCCTACGAGCAGTACTTC. Protein product: CSAQGAPNHPYEQYF.

The V and J genes are TRBV28 and TRBJ2-4, with D possibly being TRBD1 (5 bases). CDR1 and CDR2 (germline): MDHEN, SYDVKM. The CDR3 sequence is 15 residues long. V lost 3 bases, J lost 1 base, and 10 bases lay in between. The chain's CDR3 is CASSLTEWAKNIQYF. The CDR3 region has the DNA TGTGCCAGCAGTTTGACAGAGTGGGCCAAAAACATTCAGTACTTC. Together with reference TRBV28 and TRBJ2-4, the CDR3 gives the full variable domain: DVKVTQSSRYLVKRTGEKVFLECVQDMDHENMFWYRQDPGLGLRLIYFSYDVKMKEKGDIPEGYSVSREKKERFSLILESASTNQTSMYLCASSLTEWAKNIQYFGAGTRLSVL.

This rearrangement joins TRBV29-1 to TRBJ2-3; no clear D. Trimming took 1 base from V and 6 from J, leaving 5 bases between them. The CDR3 runs to 11 residues. Germline V gene sequence: CDR1 SQVTM, CDR2 ANQGSEA. CDR3 residues: CSVEVFDTQYF. CDR3 bases: TGCAGCGTTGAAGTTTTCGATACGCAGTATTTT.

A few counts support this clonotype. This sequence joins TRBV4-2 and TRBJ2-5; 9 bases map to TRBD2. Germline CDR1 and CDR2: LGHNA and YNFKEQ. The CDR3 has 16 amino acids. V was pared by 0 bases and J by 3 bases, with 5 bases of the junction left unmatched. CDR3 coding DNA: TGTGCCAGCAGCCAAGACTCTGGCGGGGGGGAAGAGACCCAGTACTTC. Amino acid sequence: CASSQDSGGGEETQYF.

This clonotype was observed a single time. The chain uses TRBV20-1 and TRBJ2-3; TRBD2 matches 14 bases. Germline lookup yields CDR1 DFQATT and CDR2 SNEGSKA (reference sequence). This CDR3 comprises 15 residues. Trimming at V came to 6 bases and at J to 5 bases, leaving 7 bases not matched to a gene. The CDR3 is CSADRLAGGVDTQYF. The CDR3 DNA reads as TGCAGTGCCGACCGACTAGCGGGGGGGGTAGATACGCAGTATTTT.

This clonotype was recorded many times. DNA for the CDR3: TGTGCCAGCAGTTTCGGGGGCTCCTACGAGCAGTACTTC. Amino acid sequence: CASSFGGSYEQYF. V gene TRBV27 combines with J gene TRBJ2-7; weak D call: TRBD2 (6 bases). Germline CDR1 MNHEY, CDR2 SMNVEV (reference sequence). The CDR3 is made up of 13 amino acids. The ends were cut back, 3 bases at V and 0 bases at J, with 6 bases in the middle.

The chain couples TRBV29-1 to TRBJ2-1, with a weak D call TRBD1 (7 bases). The length of the CDR3 is 16 residues. Germline V gene lookup returns CDR1 SQVTM and CDR2 ANQGSEA. V lost 5 bases and J lost 5, with 22 bases in between. The DNA of the CDR3 is TGCAGCGTTCCCGGGGGCCAGGGACAGACTAACAATGAGCAGTTCTTC. It codes for CSVPGGQGQTNNEQFF.

The J gene is TRBJ1-2, the V gene TRBV10-3, with D possibly matching TRBD1 (5 bases). Trimming removed 0 bases from V and 8 bases from J, with 16 bases in between. CDR1 ENHRY and CDR2 SYGVKD come from the germline V gene. The CDR3 extends over 15 amino acids. The CDR3: CAISESTDQGNGYTF. In DNA form, the CDR3 reads TGTGCCATCAGTGAGTCGACTGACCAGGGTAACGGCTACACCTTC.

A few counts support this clonotype. This chain uses TRBV10-3 with TRBJ2-3; 7 positions match TRBD1. Germline CDR1 reads ENHRY; CDR2 reads SYGVKD. This CDR3 region has 13 residues. The trim removed 10 bases at V and 2 bases at J, leaving 6 bases unmatched. As DNA, the CDR3 is TGTGCCACGGGGCAGGGGGACACAGATACGCAGTATTTT. Translated: CATGQGDTDTQYF.

This chain uses TRBV2 with TRBJ2-1, with D unclear. Germline-derived CDR1 and CDR2 are SNHLY and FYNNEI. The CDR3 runs 12 residues. The V gene lost 7 bases and the J gene lost 9 bases, with 13 bases spanning the gap. The CDR3 bases are TGTGCCAGCACGGAACTTTTACGTGAGCAGTTCTTC. It yields the protein CASTELLREQFF.

The rearrangement joins TRBV29-1 to TRBJ1-4; 7 bases agree with TRBD1. V was clipped by 0 bases and J by 12 bases; unmatched bases: 13. This CDR3 is 15 amino acids long. Germline-derived CDR1 and CDR2 are SQVTM and ANQGSEA. CDR3 amino acids: CSVEDPGKGAAELFF. CDR3 DNA: TGCAGCGTTGAAGATCCCGGGAAGGGGGCAGCGGAACTGTTTTTT.

The V call is TRBV2, the J call TRBJ1-2, with D uncertain. Germline V lookup: CDR1 SNHLY, CDR2 FYNNEI. CDR3 size: 12 residues. Deletions cut 3 bases from V and 5 bases from J, with 7 bases between. CDR3 protein: CASSETRYGYTF. For the CDR3, the DNA is TGTGCCAGCAGTGAGACAAGATATGGCTACACCTTC.